The 23 T cell receptor beta chains below come from one sample, sequenced in a study of technical replicates of blood from several donors. Sequenced by immunoSEQ multiplex PCR; TCRdb stores in-frame clones only, minus some. The profile shows 55,000 to 75,000 clones, 91% of them singletons. Input material: PBMCs. Receptor source: a human donor in good health. Some clones in this sample may be carry-over from other donors' samples.

This clone appeared once. The genes are TRBV9 and TRBJ2-7; no clear D gene. Germline V CDR1 and CDR2: SGDLS, YYNGEE. The V and J ends lost 5 bases and 2 bases respectively, with 11 bases between them. The CDR3 is 13 amino acids. CDR3 in amino acids: CASSRSAAYEQYF. In DNA, the CDR3 is TGTGCCAGCAGTCGGTCCGCCGCCTACGAGCAGTACTTC. The variable domain in full, with the rest retrieved from reference TRBV9 and TRBJ2-7, is DSGVTQTPKHLITATGQRVTLRCSPRSGDLSVYWYQQSLDQGLQFLIQYYNGEERAKGNILERFSAQQFPDLHSELNLSSLELGDSALYFCASSRSAAYEQYFGPGTRLTVT.

This chain links TRBV18 with TRBJ2-7, with D unclear. This CDR3 is built from 13 residues. The V and J ends lost 3 bases and 2 bases respectively, with 8 bases between them. Germline V gives CDR1 KGHSH, CDR2 LQKENI. In DNA, the CDR3 is TGTGCCAGCTCACCGGGCAGGACCTACGAGCAGTACTTC. Its protein is CASSPGRTYEQYF. The full variable domain, its missing parts supplied by reference TRBV18 and TRBJ2-7, is NAGVMQNPRHLVRRRGQEARLRCSPMKGHSHVYWYRQLPEEGLKFMVYLQKENIIDESGMPKERFSAEFPKEGPSILRIQQVVRGDSAAYFCASSPGRTYEQYFGPGTRLTVT.

The J gene is TRBJ2-1, the V gene TRBV12-5, with 14 bases aligning to TRBD2. Germline values: CDR1 LGHNT, CDR2 FRNRAP. The CDR3 is made up of 18 amino acids. With V trimmed by 4 bases and J by 2 bases, 7 bases remained unmatched. The CDR3 DNA sequence: TGTGCTAGTGGTTCCGGGACTAGCGGGGGCGGTCCCTACAATGAGCAGTTCTTC. It yields the protein CASGSGTSGGGPYNEQFF.

V is TRBV4-2 and J is TRBJ2-1; a possible D gene is TRBD2 (6 bases). Deletions cut 0 bases from V and 12 bases from J, with 15 bases between. CDR3 size: 14 residues. Per the germline V gene, CDR1 is LGHNA and CDR2 is YNFKEQ. The CDR3 protein is CASSQEPDAGRQFF. The DNA of the CDR3 is TGTGCCAGCAGCCAAGAACCGGACGCGGGAAGGCAGTTCTTC.

The genes are TRBV6-1 and TRBJ2-5, with D unclear. CDR1 is MNHNS, CDR2 SASEGT, per germline. The CDR3 has 13 residues. Deletions cut 6 bases from V and 5 bases from J, with 13 bases between. CDR3 loop: CASRILPPETQYF. CDR3 coding DNA: TGTGCCAGCAGGATACTACCGCCGGAGACCCAGTACTTC.

The chain carries TRBV6-5 and TRBJ1-1, with 9 positions matching TRBD1. V dropped 4 bases and J dropped 3; count of bases not matched to a gene: 6. Per the germline V gene, CDR1 is MNHEY and CDR2 is SVGAGI. This CDR3 is built from 15 residues. CDR3 DNA: TGTGCCAGCAGTTTTTTTGACAGGGGGTACACTGAAGCTTTCTTT. Translating gives CASSFFDRGYTEAFF.

The CDR3 DNA sequence: TGTGCCAGCAGCAAGGGACTAGCGGGAGGTTATTTTTACGAGCAGTACTTC. This encodes CASSKGLAGGYFYEQYF. The chain is built from TRBV21-1 and TRBJ2-7; the listed D gene, TRBD2, was not tested against the DNA. TRBV21-1 is annotated as a pseudogene. The CDR3 has 17 amino acids.

This rearrangement joins TRBV5-1 to TRBJ1-6; 9 bases fit TRBD1. Germline CDR1 SGHRS, CDR2 YFSETQ. CDR3 length equals 17 residues. The V gene end was trimmed by 4 bases and the J gene end by 10 bases; junction bases not matched to a gene: 15. The CDR3 protein is CASSPTPPGTGRSPLHF. The CDR3 bases are TGCGCCAGCAGCCCGACTCCGCCCGGGACAGGGCGGTCACCCCTCCACTTT.

The V gene is TRBV6-5, the J gene TRBJ1-2; 7 bases match TRBD1. There are 14 residues in the CDR3. From germline, CDR1 is MNHEY and CDR2 SVGAGI. V was clipped by 3 bases and J by 6 bases; unmatched bases: 7. The CDR3 here is CASSYSGTENGYTF. As DNA, the CDR3 is TGTGCCAGCAGTTATTCCGGGACAGAGAATGGCTACACCTTC.

The CDR3, as DNA: TGTGCCTGGAGTAGCGGGAGGACAAATGAGCAGTTCTTC. Translation: CAWSSGRTNEQFF. The V and J genes are TRBV30 and TRBJ2-1; TRBD2 aligns across 9 bases. The CDR3 sequence is 13 residues long. V gave up 2 bases and J gave up 7 bases; unmatched junction bases: 3. Germline lookup yields CDR1 GTSNPN and CDR2 SVGIG (reference sequence).

A few counts support this clone. The genes are TRBV28 and TRBJ1-6; D perhaps matches TRBD1 (5 bases). Germline-derived CDR1 and CDR2 are MDHEN and SYDVKM. The CDR3 runs 14 residues. The V and J ends lost 2 bases and 7 bases respectively, with 9 bases between them. CDR3 in amino acids: CASSLLNRNSPLHF. CDR3 nucleotides: TGTGCCAGCAGTTTACTTAACAGGAATTCACCCCTCCACTTT. Complete variable domain (other parts from reference TRBV28 and TRBJ1-6): DVKVTQSSRYLVKRTGEKVFLECVQDMDHENMFWYRQDPGLGLRLIYFSYDVKMKEKGDIPEGYSVSREKKERFSLILESASTNQTSMYLCASSLLNRNSPLHFGNGTRLTVT.

The V call is TRBV7-8, the J call TRBJ1-2; 7 nucleotides align to TRBD1. The CDR3 consists of 19 residues. Looked up from germline, CDR1 is SGHVS and CDR2 is FQNEAQ. J lost 1 base, V lost 0 bases, and 14 bases had no gene match. The CDR3 DNA sequence: TGTGCCAGCAGCTTAGCGTTGGTGTGGGGGGACAGAAGTAACTATGGCTACACCTTC. Its protein is CASSLALVWGDRSNYGYTF. The variable domain in full, completed from reference TRBV7-8 and TRBJ1-2, reads GAGVSQSPRYKVAKRGQDVALRCDPISGHVSLFWYQQALGQGPEFLTYFQNEAQLDKSGLPSDRFFAERPEGSVSTLKIQRTQQEDSAVYLCASSLALVWGDRSNYGYTFGSGTRLTVV.

V is TRBV29-1 and J is TRBJ1-1; D ambiguous. The CDR3 spans 14 residues. V lost 5 bases and J 7 bases, leaving 20 bases between the germline ends. Per germline, CDR1 SQVTM and CDR2 ANQGSEA. For the CDR3, the DNA is TGCAGCGTTTCCCCTTTCACAATGGGAGTTGAAGCTTTCTTT. Translation: CSVSPFTMGVEAFF. Based on the CDR3 plus reference TRBV29-1 and TRBJ1-1, the full variable domain is SAVISQKPSRDICQRGTSLTIQCQVDSQVTMMFWYRQQPGQSLTLIATANQGSEATYESGFVIDKFPISRPNLTFSTLTVSNMSPEDSSIYLCSVSPFTMGVEAFFGQGTRLTVV.

The chain carries TRBV7-2 and TRBJ2-4; D is ambiguous. Germline CDR1 and CDR2: SGHTA and FQGNSA. The CDR3 has 15 residues. Deletions cut 1 base from V and 0 bases from J, with 7 bases between. The CDR3 sequence: CASSLGRQAKNIQYF. The DNA for the CDR3 is TGTGCCAGCAGCTTAGGGCGACAAGCCAAAAACATTCAGTACTTC.

The rearrangement uses TRBV5-6 and TRBJ1-6, with a possible D match to TRBD1 (6 bases). V was shortened by 2 bases and J by 2 bases, with 8 bases between the two germline ends. The CDR3 loop spans 15 amino acids. The germline CDR1 and CDR2 sequences are SGHDT and YYEEEE. The CDR3 DNA reads as TGTGCCAGCAGCTTCCGGGACACCTATAATTCACCCCTCCACTTT. Its translation is CASSFRDTYNSPLHF.

The V gene is TRBV7-2, the J gene TRBJ1-4, with no clear D. Trimming cost V 6 bases and J 0 bases, with 11 bases left between them. Germline V gene sequence: CDR1 SGHTA, CDR2 FQGNSA. The CDR3 contains 15 residues. The CDR3 DNA reads as TGTGCCAGCAGTATAGGAGTTGCAACTAATGAAAAACTGTTTTTT. Translation: CASSIGVATNEKLFF.

The CDR3 loop is CASTRGLAGGYNEQFF. CDR3 coding DNA: TGTGCCAGCACCCGAGGGCTAGCGGGAGGGTACAATGAGCAGTTCTTC. The J gene is TRBJ2-1, the V gene TRBV7-2; 12 bases are shared with TRBD2. The ends lost 7 bases at V and 4 bases at J; junction bases unmatched: 8. The CDR3 consists of 16 residues. The germline V gene encodes CDR1 SGHTA and CDR2 FQGNSA.

The chain combines TRBV7-2 with TRBJ2-3, with 9 positions matching TRBD1. CDR1 SGHTA and CDR2 FQGNSA come from the germline V gene. The CDR3 contains 14 residues. Trimming cost V 4 bases and J 4 bases; bases outside gene matches: 3. The CDR3 sequence is CASSSTGGSDTQYF. CDR3 DNA sequence: TGTGCCAGCAGCTCTACAGGGGGCTCAGATACGCAGTATTTT.

The chain is built from TRBV11-2 and TRBJ2-1; 8 nucleotides agree with TRBD2. The CDR3 is 15 residues long. The junction had 8 bases not matched to a gene; V was cut back by 3 bases and J by 7 bases. Germline values: CDR1 SGHAT, CDR2 FQNNGV. CDR3 residues: CASSLGREDPNEQFF. The CDR3 DNA reads TGTGCCAGCAGCTTGGGGCGGGAGGATCCTAATGAGCAGTTCTTC.

This chain links TRBV6-5 with TRBJ1-1; TRBD1 agrees at 7 bases. Germline CDR1 is MNHEY and CDR2 is SVGAGI. The length of the CDR3 is 13 residues. The trim removed 7 bases at V and 4 bases at J, leaving 6 bases unmatched. The CDR3 nucleotides are TGTGCCAGCAATAACAGGGGCAGCACTGAAGCTTTCTTT. Its translation: CASNNRGSTEAFF.

The CDR3 sequence: CASSQGGDPSGTDTQYF. DNA of the CDR3: TGTGCCAGCAGCCAAGGCGGGGACCCCTCTGGCACAGATACGCAGTATTTT. The chain recombines TRBV4-2 with TRBJ2-3, with D perhaps TRBD2 (6 bases). V gave up 1 base and J gave up 1 base, with 15 bases separating them. The CDR3 has 17 residues. The V gene's germline CDR1 is LGHNA and CDR2 YNFKEQ.

This chain connects TRBV9 to TRBJ1-2; tentative D call: TRBD1 (5 bases). Per the germline V gene, CDR1 is SGDLS and CDR2 is YYNGEE. The CDR3 consists of 13 residues. V was clipped by 4 bases and J by 0 bases, with 7 bases between them. CDR3 residues: CASSPGTNYGYTF. The DNA for the CDR3 is TGTGCCAGCAGCCCAGGGACTAACTATGGCTACACCTTC.

This clone showed up just once. The gene calls are TRBV6-5 and TRBJ1-2; tentative D call: TRBD1 (5 bases). Looked up from germline, CDR1 is MNHEY and CDR2 is SVGAGI. The germline V and J ends were trimmed by 6 bases and 2 bases, with 16 bases remaining between them. The CDR3 covers 15 residues. CDR3 nucleotide sequence: TGTGCCAGCAGGATACCCCTCTCAGGGAACTATGGCTACACCTTC. It codes for CASRIPLSGNYGYTF.